This entry describes one T cell receptor beta chain. The sample comes from a study of immune characterization of retroperitoneal liposarcoma. MiXCR was run by TCRdb on the PCR reads, yielding one entry per CDR3 protein. The sample lists more than 9,000 distinct CDR3 sequences; 25% to 30% were seen once. The V end was cut by 6 bases, the J end by 1 base, with 9 bases between. CDR3 length equals 13 residues. The specimen was tumor tissue. The TCR sequence derives from a male donor with retroperitoneal liposarcoma. This chain links TRBV12-3 or TRBV12-4 with TRBJ2-5; D ambiguous. The DNA for the CDR3 is TGTGCCAGCAGCCGTAATCTCCAAGAGACCCAGTACTTC. Translated: CASSRNLQETQYF.